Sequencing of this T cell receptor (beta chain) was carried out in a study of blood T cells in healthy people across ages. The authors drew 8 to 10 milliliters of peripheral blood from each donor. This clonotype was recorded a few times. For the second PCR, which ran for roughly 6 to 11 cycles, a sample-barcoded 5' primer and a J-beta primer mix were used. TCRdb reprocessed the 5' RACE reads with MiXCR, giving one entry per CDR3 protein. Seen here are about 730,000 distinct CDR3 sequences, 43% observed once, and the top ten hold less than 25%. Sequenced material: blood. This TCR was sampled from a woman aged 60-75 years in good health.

The CDR3, as DNA: TGCAGTGCTACTAGGACAACCGGGGAGCTGTTTTTT. This translates into CSATRTTGELFF. The chain employs TRBV20-1 and TRBJ2-2; a possible D gene is TRBD1 (5 bases). CDR3 length equals 12 residues. Trimming took off 4 bases at V and 5 bases at J, with 8 bases between the two ends. Per the germline V gene, CDR1 is DFQATT and CDR2 is SNEGSKA (reference sequence).